This T cell receptor (beta chain) was captured by sequencing in a study of T cells in localized non-small cell lung cancer. This CDR3 region has 11 residues. The germline CDR1 and CDR2 sequences are SGHNT and YENEEA. The ends were cut back, 3 bases at V and 8 bases at J, with 7 bases in the middle. Produced via immunoSEQ multiplex PCR; TCRdb's table is partial and in-frame only. Among 65,000 to 80,000 clones listed, roughly 80% were seen once. Overall study findings and caveats: There was higher T cell clonality in uninvolved adjacent lung than in tumor, and it was highest there. Appearance in adjacent lung was seen for a median approximately 58 of the top 100 tumor clones.

On this clone itself: The target antigen is unknown.

This chain links TRBV11-3 with TRBJ2-5; D remains unclear. The sequence derives from a female donor older than 55 with stage I lung adenocarcinoma. The specimen comprised peripheral blood, sampled before any cancer treatment. The CDR3 DNA is TGTGCCAGCAGCTTTCAAATAACCCAGTACTTC. Protein product: CASSFQITQYF.